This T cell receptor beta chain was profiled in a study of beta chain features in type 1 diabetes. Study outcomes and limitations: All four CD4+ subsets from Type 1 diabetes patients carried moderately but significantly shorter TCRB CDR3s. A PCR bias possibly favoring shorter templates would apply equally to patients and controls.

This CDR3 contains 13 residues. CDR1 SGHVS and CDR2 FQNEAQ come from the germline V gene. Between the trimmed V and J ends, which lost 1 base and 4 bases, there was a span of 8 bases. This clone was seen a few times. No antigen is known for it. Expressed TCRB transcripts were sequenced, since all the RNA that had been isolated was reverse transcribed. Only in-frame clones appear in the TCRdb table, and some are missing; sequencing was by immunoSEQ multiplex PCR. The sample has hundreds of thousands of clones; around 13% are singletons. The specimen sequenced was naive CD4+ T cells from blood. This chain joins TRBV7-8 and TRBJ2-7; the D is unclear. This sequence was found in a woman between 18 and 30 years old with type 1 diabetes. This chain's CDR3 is CASSLDPSYEQYF. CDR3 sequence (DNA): TGTGCCAGCAGCTTAGATCCGAGTTACGAGCAGTACTTC.